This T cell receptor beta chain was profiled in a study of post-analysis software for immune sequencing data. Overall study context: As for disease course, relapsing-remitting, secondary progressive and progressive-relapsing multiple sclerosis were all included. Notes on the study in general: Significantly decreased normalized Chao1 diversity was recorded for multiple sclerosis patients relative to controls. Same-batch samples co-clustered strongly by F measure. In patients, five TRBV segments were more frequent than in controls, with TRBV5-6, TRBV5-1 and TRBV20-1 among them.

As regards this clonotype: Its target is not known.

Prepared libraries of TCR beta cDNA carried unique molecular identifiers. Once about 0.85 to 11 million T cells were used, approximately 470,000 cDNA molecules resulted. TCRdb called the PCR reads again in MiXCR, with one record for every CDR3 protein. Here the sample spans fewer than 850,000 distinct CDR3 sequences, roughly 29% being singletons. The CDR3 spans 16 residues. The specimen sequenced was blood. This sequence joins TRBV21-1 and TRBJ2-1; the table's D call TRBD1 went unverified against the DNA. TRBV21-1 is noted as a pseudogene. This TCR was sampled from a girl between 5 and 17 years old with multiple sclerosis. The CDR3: CASIFTPGTVYNEQFF. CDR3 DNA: TGTGCCAGCATCTTCACACCCGGGACAGTGTACAATGAGCAGTTCTTC.